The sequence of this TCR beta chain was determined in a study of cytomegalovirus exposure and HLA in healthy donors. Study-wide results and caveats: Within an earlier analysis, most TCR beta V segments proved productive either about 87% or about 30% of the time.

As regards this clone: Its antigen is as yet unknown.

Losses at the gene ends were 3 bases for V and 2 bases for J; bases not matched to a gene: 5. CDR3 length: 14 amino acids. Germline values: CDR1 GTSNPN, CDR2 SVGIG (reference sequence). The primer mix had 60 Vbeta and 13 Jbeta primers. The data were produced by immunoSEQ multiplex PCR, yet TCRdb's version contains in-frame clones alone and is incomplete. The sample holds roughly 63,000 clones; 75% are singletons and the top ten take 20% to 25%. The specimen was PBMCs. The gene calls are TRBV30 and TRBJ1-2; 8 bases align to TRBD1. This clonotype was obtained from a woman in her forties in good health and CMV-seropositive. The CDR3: CAWSKGQGNYGYTF. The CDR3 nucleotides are TGTGCCTGGAGCAAAGGACAGGGCAACTATGGCTACACCTTC.